The 5 T cell receptor beta chains presented below share a single source sample, sequenced in a study of T cell clones after liver transplantation. Assay: immunoSEQ multiplex PCR; the TCRdb copy retains only in-frame clones and omits some. The data show some 57,000 clones, more than 70% seen once. Source: CD4+ T cells from blood, taken at the 22-month timepoint. The source is a human patient who received a liver transplant. Some T cells may be transferred from the graft donor.

The chain employs TRBV7-8 and TRBJ1-5; D perhaps matches TRBD1 (5 bases). Trimming stripped 2 bases from V and 1 base from J, with 15 bases between. The CDR3 contains 17 residues. Germline V gives CDR1 SGHVS, CDR2 FQNEAQ. CDR3 nucleotide sequence: TGTGCCAGCAGCTTATACGAGGGACCCGGGAGCAATCAGCCCCAGCATTTT. Translation gives CASSLYEGPGSNQPQHF.

In nucleotides, the CDR3 is TGTGCCAGCAGTCCCTTCGGCGGACTTAACTATGGCTACACCTTC. Its protein product is CASSPFGGLNYGYTF. This chain connects TRBV28 to TRBJ1-2; no clear D. The V gene lost 5 bases and the J gene lost 1 base, with 14 bases spanning the gap. CDR3 length: 15 amino acids. Germline CDR1 reads MDHEN; CDR2 reads SYDVKM.

This chain joins TRBV6-4 and TRBJ2-5; 12 bases agree with TRBD1. V shed 0 bases and J 5 bases; nucleotides not matched to a gene: 10. Germline CDR1 MRHNA, CDR2 SNTAGT. This CDR3 contains 18 residues. Here the CDR3 DNA reads TGTGCCAGCAGTGACTCTGTTACAGGGACAGGGGGCAACGAGACCCAGTACTTC. As protein: CASSDSVTGTGGNETQYF.

V gene TRBV16 combines with J gene TRBJ1-1; a weak D match, TRBD1 (6 bases). The length of the CDR3 is 14 residues. Germline V gene lookup returns CDR1 KGHSY and CDR2 FQNENV. V lost 4 bases, J lost 3 bases, and 12 bases lay in between. The CDR3 protein is CASSLLQGYTEAFF. CDR3 in DNA: TGTGCCAGCAGCCTACTTCAGGGGTACACTGAAGCTTTCTTT.

CDR3 region: CASSQVSGRENEQFF. As DNA, the CDR3 is TGTGCCAGCAGCCAAGTTTCCGGCAGGGAGAATGAGCAGTTCTTC. The chain employs TRBV4-2 and TRBJ2-1; D possibly matches TRBD1 or TRBD2 (5 bases each). The CDR3 is 15 residues long. Trimming removed 1 base from V and 7 bases from J, with 14 bases in between. CDR1 LGHNA and CDR2 YNFKEQ come from the germline V gene.